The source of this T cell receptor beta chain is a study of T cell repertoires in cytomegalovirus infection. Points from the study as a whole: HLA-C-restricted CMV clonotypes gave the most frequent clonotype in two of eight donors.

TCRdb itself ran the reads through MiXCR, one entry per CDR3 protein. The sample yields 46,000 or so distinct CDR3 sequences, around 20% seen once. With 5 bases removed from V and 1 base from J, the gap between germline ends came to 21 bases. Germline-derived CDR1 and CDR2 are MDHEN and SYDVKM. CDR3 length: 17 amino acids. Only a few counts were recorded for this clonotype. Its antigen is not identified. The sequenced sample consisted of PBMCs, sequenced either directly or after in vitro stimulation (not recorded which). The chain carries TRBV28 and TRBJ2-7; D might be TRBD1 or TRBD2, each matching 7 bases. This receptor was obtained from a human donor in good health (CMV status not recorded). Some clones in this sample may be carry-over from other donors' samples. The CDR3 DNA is TGTGCCAGCAGTCCGGGGGCGGGGAGGGGGCGATCCTACGAGCAGTACTTC. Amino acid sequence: CASSPGAGRGRSYEQYF.